This T cell receptor (beta chain) is drawn from a study of T cell responses to AZD1222 COVID-19 vaccine. Overall study results and limits: Repertoires were sampled only after the peak T cell response. Clonal diversity may have been underestimated, and the donors were mostly white British, with more females than males. Recipients of two AZD1222 doses showed rising Spike-specific TCR breadth and depth. At study baseline, merely more than 5 AZD1222 recipients were seropositive.

Worth noting for this clone: Its antigen is undetermined.

The protocol was immunoSEQ multiplex PCR, while the TCRdb copy is restricted to in-frame clones and leaves out a portion. The data show over 150,000 clones, 90% seen once. This CDR3 region has 15 residues. After removal of 4 bases from V and 4 bases from J, the junction contained 9 bases not matched to a gene. CDR1 and CDR2 (germline): SGDLS, YYNGEE. The gene calls are TRBV9 and TRBJ2-5; 8 bases are shared with TRBD2. This TCR derives from an adult in good health. Material: peripheral blood, obtained on day 0 of AZD1222 vaccination. The CDR3 here is CASSPREGPTETQYF. CDR3 DNA sequence: TGTGCCAGCAGCCCCCGGGAGGGCCCCACAGAGACCCAGTACTTC.